This is a list of T cell receptor beta chains from one sample in a study of CD8+CD57+ T cells in acquired aplastic anemia. TCRdb reprocessed the reads via MiXCR and lists one record per CDR3 protein. The sample contains fewer than 250,000 distinct CDR3 sequences, around half of which appear only once. The sequencing sample was made of sorted CD4+, CD8+, or CD8+CD57+ T cells (not recorded which) from PBMCs. The receptors derive from a human donor with aplastic anemia. CDR3s include the opening cysteine and the closing phenylalanine or tryptophan. The D gene is left open where the match is weak. Expanded clones get a size class; other rows say once, few or many, or leave the size out.

CDR3aa: CSVEGGEGRYF; CDR3nt: TGCAGCGTTGAAGGGGGGGAGGGGCGGTATTTT; abundance: NA; d_gene: TRBD2; j_gene: TRBJ2-3; v_gene: TRBV29-1
CDR3aa: CATSSPSSYNEQFF; CDR3nt: TGTGCCACCAGCAGCCCTAGCTCCTACAATGAGCAGTTCTTC; abundance: once; d_gene: NA; j_gene: TRBJ2-1; v_gene: TRBV15
CDR3aa: CASSFPGTGELFF; CDR3nt: TGTGCCAGCAGCTTCCCGGGCACCGGGGAGCTGTTTTTT; abundance: NA; d_gene: NA; j_gene: TRBJ2-2; v_gene: TRBV7-3
CDR3aa: CASSPGTYEFQETQYF; CDR3nt: TGTGCCAGCAGTCCCGGGACGTACGAATTCCAAGAGACCCAGTACTTC; abundance: many; d_gene: NA; j_gene: TRBJ2-5; v_gene: TRBV27
CDR3aa: CASSQELLGGANIQYF; CDR3nt: TGCGCCAGCAGCCAAGAATTATTGGGCGGGGCTAACATTCAGTACTTC; abundance: NA; d_gene: NA; j_gene: TRBJ2-4; v_gene: TRBV4-3
CDR3aa: CASSLQQGSYNEQFF; CDR3nt: TGCGCCAGCAGCTTGCAACAGGGTTCCTACAATGAGCAGTTCTTC; abundance: many; d_gene: NA; j_gene: TRBJ2-1; v_gene: TRBV5-1
CDR3aa: CATKDRTRDTQYF; CDR3nt: TGTGCCACTAAGGACAGGACTCGCGATACGCAGTATTTT; abundance: NA; d_gene: TRBD1; j_gene: TRBJ2-3; v_gene: TRBV19
CDR3aa: CASSQEGHGELFF; CDR3nt: TGCGCCAGCAGCCAAGAGGGTCACGGGGAGCTGTTTTTT; abundance: many; d_gene: NA; j_gene: TRBJ2-2; v_gene: TRBV4-3
CDR3aa: CSVRSGSSYEQYF; CDR3nt: TGCAGCGTCAGGAGCGGGAGCTCCTACGAGCAGTACTTC; abundance: many; d_gene: TRBD2; j_gene: TRBJ2-7; v_gene: TRBV29-1
CDR3aa: CASSVYRSPLHF; CDR3nt: TGTGCCAGCAGCGTGTACCGATCACCCCTCCACTTT; abundance: many; d_gene: NA; j_gene: TRBJ1-6; v_gene: TRBV9
CDR3aa: CSARAQGLGANVLTF; CDR3nt: TGCAGTGCTAGAGCGCAGGGGCTAGGGGCCAACGTCCTGACTTTC; abundance: NA; d_gene: NA; j_gene: TRBJ2-6; v_gene: TRBV20-1
CDR3aa: CATSDTGQNTGELFF; CDR3nt: TGTGCCACCAGTGATACGGGACAAAACACCGGGGAGCTGTTTTTT; abundance: NA; d_gene: NA; j_gene: TRBJ2-2; v_gene: TRBV24-1
CDR3aa: CASSRSDSPLHF; CDR3nt: TGTGCCAGCAGCCGTAGTGACTCACCCCTCCACTTT; abundance: NA; d_gene: NA; j_gene: TRBJ1-6; v_gene: TRBV6-2/TRBV6-3
CDR3aa: CAISESTFNEQFF; CDR3nt: TGTGCCATCAGTGAGTCAACTTTTAATGAGCAGTTCTTC; abundance: few; d_gene: NA; j_gene: TRBJ2-1; v_gene: TRBV10-3
CDR3aa: CATLGGGYGYTF; CDR3nt: TGTGCCACCTTAGGGGGAGGCTATGGCTACACCTTC; abundance: NA; d_gene: NA; j_gene: TRBJ1-2; v_gene: TRBV6-5
CDR3aa: CASSQTEGGYTF; CDR3nt: TGTGCCAGCAGTCAGACCGAGGGGGGCTACACCTTC; abundance: NA; d_gene: NA; j_gene: TRBJ1-2; v_gene: TRBV2
CDR3aa: CASSVSEETQYF; CDR3nt: TGTGCCAGCAGTGTCAGTGAAGAGACCCAGTACTTC; abundance: NA; d_gene: NA; j_gene: TRBJ2-5; v_gene: TRBV2
CDR3aa: CSDESGGVLNEQFF; CDR3nt: TGCAGTGACGAGTCGGGGGGCGTTTTGAATGAGCAGTTCTTC; abundance: NA; d_gene: NA; j_gene: TRBJ2-1; v_gene: TRBV20-1
CDR3aa: CASSLARRGGRNTQYF; CDR3nt: TGCGCCAGCAGCTTAGCACGACGGGGGGGAAGGAATACGCAGTATTTT; abundance: NA; d_gene: TRBD2; j_gene: TRBJ2-3; v_gene: TRBV5-1
CDR3aa: CASSSRIAGGPIEQFF; CDR3nt: TGTGCCAGCAGCTCGAGAATAGCGGGGGGGCCTATTGAGCAGTTCTTC; abundance: many; d_gene: TRBD2; j_gene: TRBJ2-1; v_gene: TRBV7-3
CDR3aa: CASSLGRYEQYF; CDR3nt: TGTGCCAGCAGCTTAGGCCGATACGAGCAGTACTTC; abundance: many; d_gene: NA; j_gene: TRBJ2-7; v_gene: TRBV13
CDR3aa: CVSTPGQGTSPLHF; CDR3nt: TGTGTCAGTACCCCGGGACAGGGAACTTCACCCCTCCACTTT; abundance: few; d_gene: TRBD1; j_gene: TRBJ1-6; v_gene: TRBV6-1
CDR3aa: CASSGGDNEAFF; CDR3nt: TGTGCCAGCAGCGGGGGCGACAATGAAGCTTTCTTT; abundance: NA; d_gene: NA; j_gene: TRBJ1-1; v_gene: TRBV7-3
CDR3aa: CASSLKGQRTDTQYF; CDR3nt: TGCGCCAGCAGCCTGAAAGGGCAACGGACAGATACGCAGTATTTT; abundance: many; d_gene: NA; j_gene: TRBJ2-3; v_gene: TRBV4-3
CDR3aa: CASSLVGGFNNEQFF; CDR3nt: TGTGCCAGCAGCTTAGTCGGGGGGTTTAACAATGAGCAGTTCTTC; abundance: once; d_gene: TRBD2; j_gene: TRBJ2-1; v_gene: TRBV7-9
CDR3aa: CSARGGPSYNEQFF; CDR3nt: TGCAGTGCTAGAGGGGGCCCTTCCTACAATGAGCAGTTCTTC; abundance: NA; d_gene: NA; j_gene: TRBJ2-1; v_gene: TRBV20-1
CDR3aa: CATIEKGGITEAFF; CDR3nt: TGTGCCACCATCGAAAAGGGAGGTATCACTGAAGCTTTCTTT; abundance: NA; d_gene: NA; j_gene: TRBJ1-1; v_gene: TRBV15
CDR3aa: CASSVGQNPEKLFF; CDR3nt: TGTGCCAGCAGCGTAGGACAGAACCCTGAAAAACTGTTTTTT; abundance: NA; d_gene: NA; j_gene: TRBJ1-4; v_gene: TRBV9